The clone carrying this T cell receptor beta chain was counted between two and nine times. Its antigen is currently unknown. This specimen belongs to a study of T-cell reconstitution after alpha-beta-depleted transplantation in children. Study-wide results and limits: Newly produced T cells mostly provided counts and TCRbeta diversity after one year, as hyperexpanded clones declined. For some patients, TCRbeta diversity was high at day 60 because of recipient T cells and thymic progenitors that survived.

This CDR3 comprises 13 residues. Trimming shortened V by 4 bases and J by 2 bases, and 9 bases separated the two germline ends. Per germline, CDR1 WSHSY and CDR2 SAAADI. Unique molecular identifiers tagged the TCRbeta library. TCRdb redid the calling of the PCR reads with MiXCR, one entry per CDR3 protein. Altogether more than 85,000 distinct CDR3 sequences are present, about 7.5% being singletons, with the ten largest covering 16%. This specimen was PBMCs, taken before TCRalphabeta/CD19-depleted stem cell transplant. The sequence was obtained from a boy aged 2 to 9 with acute lymphoblastic leukemia, due to receive a stem cell transplant. This chain uses TRBV10-2 with TRBJ2-7; D tentatively fits TRBD1 or TRBD2 (5 bases each). The DNA of the CDR3 is TGCGCCAGCAGTGGGGGGAATCCCTACGAGCAGTACTTC. It encodes CASSGGNPYEQYF.